The 3 T cell receptor beta chains below all came from one sample that was sequenced in a study of Tregs in tolerant kidney transplant recipients. The assay was immunoSEQ multiplex PCR, and TCRdb's table has in-frame clones only and misses some. The sample has about 100,000 clones, 80% to 95% seen once. Recipients received nonmyeloablative bone marrow transplants from related graft donors, with transient mixed chimerism. The source was CD4+ T cells from blood (PBMCs), collected 12 months after the transplant. The receptors were sampled from a human patient who received a combined kidney and bone marrow transplant. Some T cells may have originated in the graft donor.

The J gene is TRBJ2-1, the V gene TRBV27, with a possible D match to TRBD1 (6 bases). The germline V gene has CDR1 MNHEY and CDR2 SMNVEV (reference sequence). CDR3 length: 13 residues. The V end was cut by 4 bases, the J end by 9 bases, with 13 bases between. The CDR3 here is CASSYTGRTEQFF. In nucleotides, the CDR3 is TGTGCCAGCAGTTATACAGGGAGAACTGAGCAGTTCTTC.

This clone appeared once. This chain joins TRBV5-1 and TRBJ1-4, with D maybe TRBD1 (6 bases). This CDR3 has 16 residues. In germline, CDR1 is SGHRS, CDR2 YFSETQ. V lost 3 bases and J 8 bases, leaving 20 bases between the germline ends. CDR3 in DNA: TGCGCCAGCAGCTCGCAATATGGACAGCGCGTAGAAAAACTGTTTTTT. It is translated as CASSSQYGQRVEKLFF. The full variable domain, with the rest looked up from reference TRBV5-1 and TRBJ1-4, is KAGVTQTPRYLIKTRGQQVTLSCSPISGHRSVSWYQQTPGQGLQFLFEYFSETQRNKGNFPGRFSGRQFSNSRSEMNVSTLELGDSALYLCASSSQYGQRVEKLFFGSGTQLSVL.

V is TRBV5-5 and J is TRBJ1-1; D possibly corresponds to TRBD1 (6 bases). V was cut by 2 bases and J by 1 base, with 9 bases left in between. In germline, CDR1 is SGHKS, CDR2 YYEKEE (reference sequence). The CDR3 is 14 amino acids. CDR3 coding DNA: TGTGCCAGCAGCTTTGGGGGCAAGAACACTGAAGCTTTCTTT. This codes for CASSFGGKNTEAFF.